The 23 T cell receptor beta chains below come from one sample, sequenced in a study of vaccination and CD4 T cells after COVID-19. The Oncomine TCR Beta short-read assay was what sequenced the DNA obtained from cultured CD4+ T cells. TCRdb analysed the PCR reads with MiXCR anew, one entry per CDR3 protein. Of about 3,500 distinct CDR3 sequences listed, 44% are singletons. Treatment defined: roughly 10-day PBMC culture with coronavirus spike peptide pools or control peptides (ViraFEST assay). Antigen specificity for these receptors is unknown. Sequencing used CD4+ T cells from blood, cultured in vitro. These receptors were obtained from a human donor who had recovered from COVID-19.

The V call is TRBV20-1, the J call TRBJ1-1; D is ambiguous. V was clipped by 1 base and J by 1 base, with 10 bases between them. This CDR3 is 14 amino acids long. Germline V gene lookup returns CDR1 DFQATT and CDR2 SNEGSKA (reference sequence). CDR3: CSARVQPANTEAFF. The CDR3 region has the DNA TGCAGTGCTAGAGTACAGCCGGCGAACACTGAAGCTTTCTTT.

This clonotype was observed a handful of times. The rearrangement links TRBV5-4 to TRBJ1-6; 10 nucleotides align to TRBD1. Germline CDR1 reads SGHNT; CDR2 reads YYREEE (reference sequence). V dropped 0 bases and J dropped 8; count of bases not matched to a gene: 5. This CDR3 contains 16 residues. The CDR3 DNA reads as TGTGCCAGCAGCTTGGCCGGCGGACAGGGGGATTCACCCCTCCACTTT. Residues: CASSLAGGQGDSPLHF.

CDR3 in DNA: TGTGCCAGCAGTGAATATGGCACTGAAGCTTTCTTT. Its translation: CASSEYGTEAFF. V gene TRBV25-1 combines with J gene TRBJ1-1; D remains ambiguous. The length of the CDR3 is 12 residues. Germline loops: CDR1 MGHDK, CDR2 SYGVNS. Trimming shortened V by 0 bases and J by 4 bases, and 3 bases separated the two germline ends.

This clonotype was observed a handful of times. V is TRBV6-5 and J is TRBJ1-5, with a weak D call TRBD1 (5 bases). The V end was cut by 2 bases, the J end by 0 bases, with 11 bases between. The germline V gene encodes CDR1 MNHEY and CDR2 SVGAGI. CDR3 length equals 16 residues. The CDR3 nucleotides read TGTGCCAGCAGTTACCCAGGGTTGGGTAGCAATCAGCCCCAGCATTTT. It yields the protein CASSYPGLGSNQPQHF.

This chain uses TRBV19 with TRBJ1-5, with D perhaps TRBD1 (6 bases). The CDR3 totals 14 residues. Trimming stripped 3 bases from V and 7 bases from J, with 13 bases between. Germline V gene sequence: CDR1 LNHDA, CDR2 SQIVND (reference sequence). In DNA, the CDR3 is TGTGCCAGTAGTATTACAGGGCCCGGACAGCCCCAGCATTTT. This codes for CASSITGPGQPQHF.

The chain links TRBV7-9 to TRBJ2-2; D is undetermined. Germline assignment: CDR1 SEHNR and CDR2 FQNEAQ (reference sequence). This CDR3 is built from 11 residues. Trimming shortened V by 5 bases and J by 6 bases, and 4 bases separated the two germline ends. DNA for the CDR3: TGTGCCAGCAGCCGGTCCGGGGAGCTGTTTTTT. Its translation is CASSRSGELFF.

This clonotype was counted once. The V call is TRBV5-4, the J call TRBJ2-5; D is ambiguous. V lost 0 bases, J lost 5 bases, and 8 bases lay in between. CDR1 SGHNT and CDR2 YYREEE come from the germline V gene (reference sequence). This CDR3 region has 13 residues. The DNA for the CDR3 is TGTGCCAGCAGCTTGGGTTCTATCGAGACCCAGTACTTC. Amino acids: CASSLGSIETQYF.

This chain joins TRBV6-1 and TRBJ1-5, with a weak D call TRBD1 (5 bases). Germline V gene sequence: CDR1 MNHNS, CDR2 SASEGT. The CDR3 totals 16 residues. Trimming removed 3 bases from V and 2 bases from J, with 14 bases in between. The CDR3 DNA is TGTGCCAGCAGTGACGAAGGGGAGAGGGGCAATCAGCCCCAGCATTTT. This sequence encodes CASSDEGERGNQPQHF.

The V call is TRBV6-2 or TRBV6-3, the J call TRBJ2-7; unclear D gene. Looked up from germline, CDR1 is MNHEY and CDR2 is SVGEGT. The CDR3 totals 15 residues. V was pared by 1 base and J by 3 bases, with 13 bases between. The CDR3 nucleotides read TGTGCCAGCAGTTACTTGGGTCTGACGAACTACGAGCAGTACTTC. Translated: CASSYLGLTNYEQYF.

The chain links TRBV24-1 to TRBJ1-5; TRBD1 agrees at 7 bases. In germline, CDR1 is KGHDR, CDR2 SFDVKD. CDR3 length equals 15 residues. V lost 4 bases and J lost 2; bases outside the gene matches: 4. DNA of the CDR3: TGTGCCACCAGTGACCACGGGACAGGCAATCAGCCCCAGCATTTT. This sequence encodes CATSDHGTGNQPQHF.

The V and J genes are TRBV2 and TRBJ1-2; a possible D gene is TRBD1 (6 bases). CDR1 and CDR2 from the germline V gene are SNHLY and FYNNEI. This CDR3 is 17 amino acids long. The V end was cut by 5 bases, the J end by 0 bases, with 19 bases between. The CDR3 here is CASSPFLRQATNYGYTF. The CDR3 DNA reads TGTGCCAGCAGTCCATTTTTGAGACAGGCCACTAACTATGGCTACACCTTC.

The chain links TRBV2 to TRBJ2-5, with 7 bases lining up with TRBD1. CDR3 length equals 13 residues. Germline-derived CDR1 and CDR2 are SNHLY and FYNNEI. The V and J ends lost 4 bases and 2 bases, in that order; junction bases with no gene match: 1. This chain's CDR3 is CASSGGQQETQYF. In DNA, the CDR3 is TGTGCCAGCAGTGGGGGACAGCAAGAGACCCAGTACTTC.

This clonotype has a handful of counts. The chain couples TRBV2 to TRBJ1-1; D possibly corresponds to TRBD1 (5 bases). The CDR3 consists of 14 residues. Germline assignment: CDR1 SNHLY and CDR2 FYNNEI. Between the trimmed V and J ends, which lost 4 bases and 4 bases, there was a span of 13 bases. The CDR3 sequence: CASSVSRVGTEAFF. In DNA form, the CDR3 reads TGTGCCAGCAGTGTCTCCAGGGTGGGCACTGAAGCTTTCTTT.

The table lists this clonotype with a few counts. The rearrangement uses TRBV2 and TRBJ1-5; no clear D gene. V gave up 5 bases and J gave up 8 bases, with 16 bases separating them. Per the germline V gene, CDR1 is SNHLY and CDR2 is FYNNEI. CDR3 size: 14 residues. DNA for the CDR3: TGTGCCAGCAGTATTGCCGGCCGAATGGAGCCCCAGCATTTT. Translation: CASSIAGRMEPQHF.

V usage is TRBV20-1 and J usage is TRBJ2-5; D may match TRBD1 or TRBD2 (7 bases each). V lost 5 bases, J lost 4 bases, and 20 bases lay in between. The CDR3 runs 15 residues. In germline, CDR1 is DFQATT, CDR2 SNEGSKA (reference sequence). CDR3 amino acids: CSAGDGRGPPETQYF. The CDR3 nucleotides are TGCAGTGCTGGTGATGGGAGGGGGCCCCCAGAGACCCAGTACTTC.

The J gene is TRBJ2-4, the V gene TRBV18; D is tentatively TRBD1 or TRBD2 (5 bases each). The germline V gene encodes CDR1 KGHSH and CDR2 LQKENI. The CDR3 is made up of 15 amino acids. V lost 3 bases to trimming and J lost 6 bases, with 15 bases between them. The CDR3 region has the DNA TGTGCCAGCTCACCCTCCCGGGACCGAGGAAACATTCAGTACTTC. It codes for CASSPSRDRGNIQYF.

This clonotype was observed a single time. This sequence joins TRBV25-1 and TRBJ2-4, with D perhaps given as TRBD1 or TRBD2 (5 bases each). This CDR3 has 16 residues. V was cut by 7 bases and J by 0 bases, with 16 bases left in between. Germline V gene sequence: CDR1 MGHDK, CDR2 SYGVNS. The CDR3, as DNA: TGTGCCAGCATGGCCGCAGGGAGAGGAGCCAAAAACATTCAGTACTTC. Translating gives CASMAAGRGAKNIQYF.

This chain joins TRBV20-1 and TRBJ1-4, with D perhaps TRBD1 (6 bases). V was cut by 1 base and J by 0 bases, with 15 bases left in between. The CDR3 has 17 residues. Germline V CDR1 and CDR2: DFQATT, SNEGSKA (reference sequence). The CDR3 coding sequence is TGCAGTGCTAGAGCCCCAGGGGCCGGGGCAACTAATGAAAAACTGTTTTTT. Its protein is CSARAPGAGATNEKLFF.

This chain joins TRBV20-1 and TRBJ1-2; no reliable D call. The V end was cut by 1 base, the J end by 0 bases, with 6 bases between. CDR3 length equals 13 residues. Germline V gene data show CDR1 as DFQATT and CDR2 as SNEGSKA (reference sequence). The CDR3 DNA is TGCAGTGCTAGAGGACTGCCTAACTATGGCTACACCTTC. This gives the protein CSARGLPNYGYTF.

The genes are TRBV6-1 and TRBJ1-5, with unresolved D. Germline V gives CDR1 MNHNS, CDR2 SASEGT. This CDR3 is built from 15 residues. Trimming shortened V by 6 bases and J by 0 bases, and 12 bases separated the two germline ends. CDR3 sequence reads: CASSLDGYSNQPQHF. In nucleotides, the CDR3 is TGTGCCAGCAGCCTCGACGGTTATAGCAATCAGCCCCAGCATTTT.

Here the CDR3 DNA reads TGTGCCAGCAGCTTAGCGGGAGTAAACAATGAGCAGTTCTTC. Residues: CASSLAGVNNEQFF. This rearrangement joins TRBV11-3 to TRBJ2-1, with TRBD2 as a possible D gene (6 bases). Trimming stripped 1 base from V and 5 bases from J, with 9 bases between. The CDR3 consists of 14 residues. The germline CDR1 and CDR2 sequences are SGHNT and YENEEA.

The V call is TRBV6-1, the J call TRBJ1-2; D remains unclear. V was clipped by 2 bases and J by 2 bases, with 9 bases between them. The V gene's germline CDR1 is MNHNS and CDR2 SASEGT. This CDR3 is built from 14 residues. CDR3 loop: CASSEWAENYGYTF. In DNA, the CDR3 is TGTGCCAGCAGTGAATGGGCAGAGAACTATGGCTACACCTTC.

This clonotype was observed a few times. This sequence joins TRBV7-9 and TRBJ1-2, with TRBD1 as a possible D gene (5 bases). V dropped 2 bases and J dropped 8 bases, with 18 bases sitting between them. The CDR3 length is 15 residues. Germline V gene data show CDR1 as SEHNR and CDR2 as FQNEAQ (reference sequence). The CDR3: CASSLTARAGGGYTF. The CDR3 nucleotides are TGTGCCAGCAGCTTAACCGCCAGGGCGGGAGGGGGCTACACCTTC.